This T cell receptor beta chain emerged from a study of control samples from healthy donors and cancer patients. CDR3 size: 13 residues. V gave up 4 bases and J gave up 6 bases, with 9 bases separating them. CDR1 is MNHEY, CDR2 SVGEGT, per germline. TCRdb's copy holds only in-frame clones and misses some; the assay was immunoSEQ multiplex PCR. This sample has around 82,000 clones, with around 91% found just once. Sequenced: blood. This receptor was taken from a man in his fifties or sixties in good health. The gene calls are TRBV6-2 or TRBV6-3 and TRBJ2-2; D may be TRBD2 (6 bases). As DNA, the CDR3 is TGTGCCAGCAGTTTGGGAGGCCCCGGGGAGCTGTTTTTT. It codes for CASSLGGPGELFF.